This T cell receptor beta chain is from a study of OX40 agonist ivuxolimab in advanced cancers. Sequencing used immunoSEQ multiplex PCR; TCRdb keeps in-frame clones, though not all of them. The data contain more than 50,000 clones, nearly 80% of them seen just once; the ten biggest clones take up roughly 4%. The V gene lost 5 bases and the J gene lost 2 bases, with 14 bases spanning the gap. The germline V gene encodes CDR1 SGHRS and CDR2 YFSETQ. The CDR3 sequence is 14 residues long. Here the sequenced sample was CD4+ or CD8+ T cells sorted from blood, taken in a trial of the OX40 agonist ivuxolimab. This receptor was obtained from an adult with an advanced solid tumor such as melanoma, head and neck, liver or kidney cancer. V gene TRBV5-1 combines with J gene TRBJ2-7, with D possibly TRBD1 on 6 matching bases. The CDR3 DNA is TGCGCCAGCAGTGAGGACAGCCAAACCTACGAGCAGTACTTC. Translated: CASSEDSQTYEQYF.